The present T cell receptor (beta chain) was sequenced within a study of cytomegalovirus exposure and HLA in healthy donors. The assay was immunoSEQ multiplex PCR, and TCRdb's table has in-frame clones only and misses some. The sample has over 200,000 clones, approximately 82% seen once. Remarks on this clone: Its matching antigen is unknown.

V lost 2 bases and J lost 13, with 14 bases in between. The CDR3 totals 12 residues. Germline-derived CDR1 and CDR2 are SEHNR and FQNEAQ (reference sequence). Study conclusions and caveats: Despite most TCR sequences being rare, some public TCRs occurred in many donors.

The chain joins TRBV7-9 to TRBJ1-2; D possibly corresponds to TRBD1 (5 bases). Material for sequencing was PBMCs. The origin of this receptor is a woman aged 18 to 35 in good health and CMV-seronegative. CDR3 sequence reads: CASSLSTAQGTF. CDR3 nucleotide sequence: TGTGCCAGCAGCTTATCCACTGCGCAGGGCACCTTC.